The sequence of this TCR beta chain was determined in a study of blood T cells in healthy people across ages. A J-beta primer mix and a sample-barcoded 5' primer were used in a second PCR of about 7 to 12 cycles. Via MiXCR, TCRdb re-called the 5' RACE reads, giving one row per CDR3 protein. The sample contains approximately 1.5 million distinct CDR3 sequences, about 35% of which appear only once. The CDR3 runs to 14 residues. V lost 3 bases to trimming and J lost 5 bases, with 11 bases between them. CDR1 is MDHEN and CDR2 is SYDVKM in the germline V gene. Specimen: blood. The sequence came from a woman aged 25 to 39 in good health. The chain combines TRBV28 with TRBJ1-5; maybe TRBD1 (6 bases). CDR3 protein: CASSFRKGDQPQHF. The CDR3 bases are TGTGCCAGCAGTTTCAGGAAGGGGGATCAGCCCCAGCATTTT.